The subject of this entry is one TCR beta chain. Its antigen is not yet known. Per-base quality was not reported, and no clone a single base away is much larger than it. The source of the sample is a study of blood T cell repertoires in COVID-19 (dated by TCRdb to 2020 to 2021). Background on the whole study: Samples covering the acute and convalescent phases of COVID-19 were provided by collaborators in the United States, Italy and Spain. Subjects who had been exposed to COVID-19, were actively infected with it, or had recovered from it provided the deeply sampled blood TCRbeta repertoires that made up the dataset. The material from the prospective study consisted of cDNA or gDNA derived from T cells, B-cell-depleted T cells, or PBMCs. A de-identified subject ID, COVID-19 status, age in years and sex were almost always included in the sample metadata. The samples were drawn from two sources: the first 160 participants of the ongoing ImmuneRACE study, and 1,200 or so subjects contributed by 6 global collaborators. Where HLA class I and class II types were available, the types were taken from metadata supplied by the sample provider, not from assay-based typing. The repertoires were released in a freely available public database intended as a resource for research on the immune response to SARS-CoV-2. The full study reports these points: Clinical and demographic metadata were provided uncurated, with the amount varying by source and participant.

In Seattle, one collaborating source enrolled patients while the infection was active and tracked those patients longitudinally over the course of disease. The collaborating institutions used their own protocols to collect whole blood in K2EDTA tubes. Collaborator samples were shipped for TCRbeta analysis as frozen whole blood, isolated PBMCs, or DNA extracted from either sample type. The germline V gene (reference sequence) sets CDR1 to GTSNPN and CDR2 to SVGIG. Clipping removes 3 bases from V and 8 bases from J, with 10 as the unmatched junction base count. From the cysteine through the phenylalanine, the CDR3 covers 14 amino acids. Of the read, only the CDR3 DNA is kept; its 42 bases are in frame from base 1. The immunoSEQ Assay, a bias-controlled multiplex PCR, was used to amplify TCRbeta CDR3 regions from genomic DNA. In the paper's pipeline: The number of nucleated cells in each sample was estimated by amplification of reference gene primers within the assay. To quantify the absolute abundance of each unique TCRbeta CDR3 rearrangement, sequence reads were collapsed and filtered. For each sample, productive Simpson clonality was calculated as the square root of Simpson's diversity index over productive rearrangements. TCRdb carries this immuneACCESS record with in-frame sequences only. Its versions omit some clonotypes, under half of them owing to an unresolved V gene in the studies checked, with the rest unexplained. That table gives V, J and clone size, and the DNA gave D and trimming. The sample contains 100,000 to 150,000 clones, over 75% of them found a single time. The ten biggest clones cover about a sixth of the sample.

The receptor was isolated from a man between 25 and 39 years old with COVID-19, enrolled during active disease. Sample: peripheral blood. The chain links TRBV30 with TRBJ2-3, and 8 junctional nucleotides match TRBD2. The nucleotide sequence reads TGTGCCTGGAGCGCGAAGGGGGGACTAGTTACGCAGTATTTT. Its product reads: CAWSAKGGLVTQYF. The full variable domain, completed from the reference TRBV30 and TRBJ2-3 proteins outside the CDR3, reads SQTIHQWPATLVQPVGSPLSLECTVEGTSNPNLYWYRQAAGRGLQLLFYSVGIGQISSEVPQNLSASRPQDRQFILSSKKLLLSDSGFYLCAWSAKGGLVTQYFGPGTRLTVL.